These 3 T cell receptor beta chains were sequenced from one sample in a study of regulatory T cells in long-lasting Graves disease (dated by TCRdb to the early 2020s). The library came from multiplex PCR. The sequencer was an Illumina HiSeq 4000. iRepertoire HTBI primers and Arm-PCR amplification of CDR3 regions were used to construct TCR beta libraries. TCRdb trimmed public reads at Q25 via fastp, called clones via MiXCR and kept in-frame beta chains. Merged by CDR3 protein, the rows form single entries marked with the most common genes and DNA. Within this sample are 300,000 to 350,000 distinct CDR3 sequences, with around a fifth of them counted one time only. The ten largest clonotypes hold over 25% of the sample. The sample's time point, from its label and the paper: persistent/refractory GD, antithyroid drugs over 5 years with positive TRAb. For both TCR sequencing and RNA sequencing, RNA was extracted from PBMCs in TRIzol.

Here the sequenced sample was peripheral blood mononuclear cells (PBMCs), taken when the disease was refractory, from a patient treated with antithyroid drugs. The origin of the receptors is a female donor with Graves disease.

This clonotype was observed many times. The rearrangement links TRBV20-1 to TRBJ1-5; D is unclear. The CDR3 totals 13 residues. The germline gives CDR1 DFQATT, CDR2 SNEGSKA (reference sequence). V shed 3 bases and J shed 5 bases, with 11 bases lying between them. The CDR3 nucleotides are TGCAGTGCTAGTGGGCCGTCTGATCAGCCCCAGCATTTT. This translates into CSASGPSDQPQHF.

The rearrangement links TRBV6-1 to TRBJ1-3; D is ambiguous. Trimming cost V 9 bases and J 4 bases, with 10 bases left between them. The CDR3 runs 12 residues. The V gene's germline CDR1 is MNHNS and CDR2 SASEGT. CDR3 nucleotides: TGTGCCAGTATGAACCAGGGAAACACCATATATTTT. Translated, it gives CASMNQGNTIYF.

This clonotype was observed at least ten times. CDR3 in DNA: TGTGCCTGGACGGACAGGGGAGCATCACCCCTCCACTTT. It yields the protein CAWTDRGASPLHF. The chain is built from TRBV30 and TRBJ1-6, with 9 bases fitting TRBD1. Germline V lookup: CDR1 GTSNPN, CDR2 SVGIG (reference sequence). The CDR3 length is 13 residues. Trimming took 4 bases from V and 10 from J; bases not matched to a gene: 5.